This entry lists 12 T cell receptor beta chains sequenced from one sample in a study of chemoradiotherapy in HPV16-positive cancers. The table came from immunoSEQ multiplex PCR; TCRdb's copy has only in-frame clones and leaves some out. The profile covers approximately 7,400 clones, with 82% appearing a single time and around 6.5% taken by the ten largest. The sample here was tumor tissue, taken from a patient who underwent chemoradiotherapy. The receptor source for this set is a human donor with HPV-associated anogenital cancer.

This chain links TRBV19 with TRBJ1-1, with D possibly being TRBD1 (5 bases). Germline CDR1 and CDR2: LNHDA and SQIVND (reference sequence). The CDR3 length is 15 residues. Trimming took off 1 base at V and 0 bases at J, with 9 bases between the two ends. DNA of the CDR3: TGTGCCAGTAGTATAGTCCGACAGTTGAACACTGAAGCTTTCTTT. It translates to CASSIVRQLNTEAFF.

The chain recombines TRBV29-1 with TRBJ1-2, with D hard to call. Germline values: CDR1 SQVTM, CDR2 ANQGSEA. V lost 7 bases and J lost 6, with 21 bases in between. The CDR3 is 14 amino acids. The CDR3 sequence: CSALGGPPSDGYTF. CDR3 in DNA: TGCAGCGCCCTAGGCGGGCCTCCGAGTGATGGCTACACCTTC. Drawing the rest from reference TRBV29-1 and TRBJ1-2, the complete variable domain is SAVISQKPSRDICQRGTSLTIQCQVDSQVTMMFWYRQQPGQSLTLIATANQGSEATYESGFVIDKFPISRPNLTFSTLTVSNMSPEDSSIYLCSALGGPPSDGYTFGSGTRLTVV.

The chain uses TRBV2 and TRBJ1-1, with D perhaps TRBD1 (6 bases). Per the germline V gene, CDR1 is SNHLY and CDR2 is FYNNEI. The CDR3 covers 12 residues. V was shortened by 7 bases and J by 7 bases, with 13 bases between the two germline ends. The CDR3 reads CASKQGVVEAFF. The CDR3 nucleotides read TGTGCCAGCAAACAGGGCGTGGTTGAAGCTTTCTTT. The variable domain in full, completed from reference TRBV2 and TRBJ1-1, reads EPEVTQTPSHQVTQMGQEVILRCVPISNHLYFYWYRQILGQKVEFLVSFYNNEISEKSEIFDDQFSVERPDGSNFTLKIRSTKLEDSAMYFCASKQGVVEAFFGQGTRLTVV.

V gene TRBV5-5 combines with J gene TRBJ1-4; unclear D gene. Deletions cut 0 bases from V and 3 bases from J, with 6 bases between. The CDR3 totals 14 residues. Germline V CDR1 and CDR2: SGHKS, YYEKEE (reference sequence). The CDR3 is CASSLGWANEKLFF. The DNA for the CDR3 is TGTGCCAGCAGCTTGGGGTGGGCTAATGAAAAACTGTTTTTT. Using reference TRBV5-5 and TRBJ1-4 for the parts outside the CDR3, the full variable domain is DAGVTQSPTHLIKTRGQQVTLRCSPISGHKSVSWYQQVLGQGPQFIFQYYEKEERGRGNFPDRFSARQFPNYSSELNVNALLLGDSALYLCASSLGWANEKLFFGSGTQLSVL.

V gene TRBV6-1 combines with J gene TRBJ1-2; weak D call: TRBD1 (5 bases). The CDR3 is 14 amino acids. Germline loops: CDR1 MNHNS, CDR2 SASEGT. Trimming removed 2 bases at V and 4 bases at J, with 11 bases between. CDR3 in amino acids: CASSEFPGSYGYTF. In DNA form, the CDR3 reads TGTGCCAGCAGTGAATTTCCAGGGAGCTATGGCTACACCTTC.

V and J are TRBV28 and TRBJ1-1, with D tentatively TRBD1 (5 bases). Between the trimmed V and J ends, which lost 5 bases and 5 bases, there was a span of 12 bases. There are 13 residues in the CDR3. CDR1 is MDHEN and CDR2 is SYDVKM in the germline V gene. The CDR3 region is CASSGGSRTEAFF. The CDR3 region has the DNA TGTGCCAGCAGTGGGGGGAGTCGGACTGAAGCTTTCTTT.

The rearrangement links TRBV7-9 to TRBJ2-5; 7 bases fit TRBD2. The CDR3 is made up of 13 amino acids. V trimming: 11 bases; J trimming: 5 bases; junction bases outside the gene matches: 11. Germline V gene sequence: CDR1 SEHNR, CDR2 FQNEAQ (reference sequence). The CDR3 DNA reads TGTGCCGGAGGACGGGGGGAAGGGGAGACCCAGTACTTC. Protein: CAGGRGEGETQYF. The variable domain in full, completed from reference TRBV7-9 and TRBJ2-5, reads DTGVSQNPRHKITKRGQNVTFRCDPISEHNRLYWYRQTLGQGPEFLTYFQNEAQLEKSRLLSDRFSAERPKGSFSTLEIQRTEQGDSAMYLCAGGRGEGETQYFGPGTRLLVL.

V usage is TRBV5-1 and J usage is TRBJ2-5; D is possibly TRBD1 or TRBD2 (5 bases each). V lost 0 bases and J 10 bases, leaving 10 bases between the germline ends. From germline, CDR1 is SGHRS and CDR2 YFSETQ. This CDR3 region has 12 residues. CDR3 sequence (DNA): TGCGCCAGCAGCTTGGGAGGGGCCCTCCAGTACTTC. Its translation is CASSLGGALQYF.

This clone was observed a handful of times. The chain employs TRBV5-1 and TRBJ1-1; TRBD1 matches 8 bases. In germline, CDR1 is SGHRS, CDR2 YFSETQ. The CDR3 runs to 16 residues. V lost 3 bases, J lost 1 base, and 8 bases stayed unmatched. The CDR3, as DNA: TGCGCCAGCAGCTCAGGACAGGGAGCGAGGAACACTGAAGCTTTCTTT. Translating gives CASSSGQGARNTEAFF. Combining the CDR3 with reference TRBV5-1 and TRBJ1-1 gives the whole variable domain KAGVTQTPRYLIKTRGQQVTLSCSPISGHRSVSWYQQTPGQGLQFLFEYFSETQRNKGNFPGRFSGRQFSNSRSEMNVSTLELGDSALYLCASSSGQGARNTEAFFGQGTRLTVV.

This sequence joins TRBV28 and TRBJ1-1; possibly TRBD1 for D (6 bases). The CDR3 is made up of 15 amino acids. Germline loops: CDR1 MDHEN, CDR2 SYDVKM. V lost 6 bases and J 0 bases, leaving 14 bases between the germline ends. CDR3 residues: CASRPGTTMNTEAFF. CDR3 DNA: TGTGCCAGCAGGCCCGGGACAACCATGAACACTGAAGCTTTCTTT.

The rearrangement uses TRBV2 and TRBJ2-2; TRBD1 agrees at 8 bases. V lost 6 bases to trimming and J lost 3 bases; unmatched junction nucleotides: 0. Per germline, CDR1 SNHLY and CDR2 FYNNEI. The CDR3 length is 13 residues. The chain's CDR3 is CASRQGDTGELFF. The CDR3 region has the DNA TGTGCCAGCAGACAGGGGGACACCGGGGAGCTGTTTTTT.

In DNA, the CDR3 is TGCGCCAGCAGGAAAGACATAGGGGCAGAGACCCAGTACTTC. Its translation is CASRKDIGAETQYF. V usage is TRBV5-1 and J usage is TRBJ2-5; a possible D gene is TRBD1 (5 bases). The V end was cut by 5 bases, the J end by 4 bases, with 15 bases between. Germline CDR1 SGHRS, CDR2 YFSETQ. CDR3 length: 14 amino acids.